This T cell receptor (beta chain) came from a study of beta chain features in type 1 diabetes. Study information: Analysis included around 99,000,000 sorted cells drawn from all samples.

CDR1 and CDR2 (germline): LNHNV, YYDKDF (reference sequence). With 0 bases removed from V and 0 bases from J, the gap between germline ends came to 8 bases. The length of the CDR3 is 16 residues. On average, the one heparinised blood draw given by each donor was about 100 mL. Purities in excess of 98% were seen in all sorted populations. Overall study findings and caveats: Lower insertion and higher deletion counts appeared at VDJ junctions in type 1 diabetes patients.

The entirety of the isolated RNA underwent reverse transcription, so expressed TCRB transcripts were sequenced. Clones were sequenced by immunoSEQ multiplex PCR, and TCRdb holds only the in-frame ones, with some missing. The table records 250,000 to 350,000 clones, about 11% of them present only once. Comments on this clone: The antigen is undetermined.

This TCR came from a woman aged 25 to 39 in good health. The rearrangement uses TRBV15 and TRBJ1-4; D remains unclear. The sample comprised naive CD4+ T cells from blood. Here the CDR3 reads CATSRDLGATNEKLFF. The CDR3, as DNA: TGTGCCACCAGCAGAGATCTGGGCGCAACTAATGAAAAACTGTTTTTT.